This TCR beta chain was identified in a study of T-cell memory formation after mild COVID-19. A 5'RACE reaction primed in the constant segment made cDNA libraries of TCR alpha and TCR beta, and these carried sample barcodes and UMIs. TCRdb reprocessed the 5' RACE reads with MiXCR, giving one entry per CDR3 protein. The sample yields over 300,000 distinct CDR3 sequences, around a fifth seen once. The V segment lost 5 bases and the J segment 0 bases; nucleotides outside the gene matches: 17. The CDR3 covers 19 residues. Per germline, CDR1 SGHDT and CDR2 YYEEEE. Study-level results: Pre-infection memory contained some responding clones, which suggested that cross-reactive memory had joined. The authors left the SARS-CoV-2 specificity of second-wave clones peaking on day 37 unconfirmed. Contracting clones from day 15 to 85 showed balanced CD4/CD8; later expanders favored CD4+.

This clonotype was observed a handful of times. What it binds is not known. The chain is built from TRBV5-6 and TRBJ2-3, with 8 bases identical to TRBD2. The origin of this receptor is a man younger than 35 who had mild COVID-19 (a few samples of this study predate the infection). Cell type and time point are not known. Sequenced sample: PBMCs or a T cell subset sorted from them (not recorded which). The CDR3 loop is CASSLYRRGATASTDTQYF. DNA of the CDR3: TGTGCCAGCAGTTTGTATAGGCGGGGGGCTACCGCAAGCACAGATACGCAGTATTTT.